The 20 T cell receptor beta chains below were found in one sample sequenced in a study of neurological immune-mediated disorders. In TCRdb, the 5' RACE reads were re-called with MiXCR into one record per CDR3 protein. The data contain about 95,000 distinct CDR3 sequences, roughly 4% of them singletons. The material sequenced was PBMCs. All receptors derive from a woman between 18 and 29 years old with multiple sclerosis.

This clonotype was counted ten times or more. This sequence joins TRBV20-1 and TRBJ2-2; D is unclear. From germline, CDR1 is DFQATT and CDR2 SNEGSKA (reference sequence). The CDR3 extends over 15 amino acids. Deletions cut 2 bases from V and 2 bases from J, with 12 bases between. The CDR3 DNA reads TGCAGTGCTAGAACAAAGGACCGCAACACCGGGGAGCTGTTTTTT. Translation gives CSARTKDRNTGELFF.

Ten or more counts support this clonotype. V and J are TRBV28 and TRBJ1-3; TRBD1 might be the D (6 bases). Trimming shortened V by 3 bases and J by 4 bases, and 13 bases separated the two germline ends. The CDR3 is 15 residues long. CDR1 is MDHEN, CDR2 SYDVKM, per germline. CDR3 coding DNA: TGTGCCAGCAGTTTGGCAGGGGAGGTGGGAAACACCATATATTTT. Translated: CASSLAGEVGNTIYF.

This clonotype was observed at least ten times. The CDR3 loop is CASSLTGAYNEQFF. The DNA for the CDR3 is TGTGCCAGCAGTTTGACCGGGGCTTACAATGAGCAGTTCTTC. The chain employs TRBV27 and TRBJ2-1; the D call may be TRBD1 or TRBD2 (5 bases each). The CDR3 covers 14 residues. The V end lost 3 bases, the J end lost 4 bases, and 10 bases lay between the germline ends. The germline gives CDR1 MNHEY, CDR2 SMNVEV (reference sequence).

Many counts were recorded for this clonotype. The rearrangement joins TRBV5-1 to TRBJ1-1; D is unclear. CDR3 length: 15 residues. V dropped 4 bases and J dropped 1 base, with 14 bases sitting between them. CDR1 is SGHRS, CDR2 YFSETQ, per germline. The CDR3, as DNA: TGCGCCAGCAGCCCCGTTGGCCCCGCGAACACTGAAGCTTTCTTT. It translates to CASSPVGPANTEAFF.

In this sample, this clonotype turned up many times. The rearrangement joins TRBV11-2 to TRBJ2-7, with 8 bases identical to TRBD1. Germline V gives CDR1 SGHAT, CDR2 FQNNGV. The CDR3 runs 14 residues. Trimming took 10 bases from V and 5 from J; bases not matched to a gene: 13. For the CDR3, the DNA is TGTGCCACCTCCCCGACAGGGGACGTAGACGAGCAGTACTTC. This translates into CATSPTGDVDEQYF.

This clonotype was seen ten or more times. This chain uses TRBV20-1 with TRBJ2-2, with TRBD2 identical over 12 bases. Germline V gene sequence: CDR1 DFQATT, CDR2 SNEGSKA (reference sequence). The CDR3 covers 16 residues. V was pared by 5 bases and J by 5 bases, with 9 bases of the junction left unmatched. The CDR3 is CSAERLAGVGTGELFF. CDR3 sequence (DNA): TGCAGTGCTGAACGACTAGCGGGGGTTGGGACCGGGGAGCTGTTTTTT.

This clonotype was recorded at least ten times. The rearrangement joins TRBV11-2 to TRBJ2-3; tentatively, D is TRBD1 or TRBD2 (5 bases each). The germline CDR1 and CDR2 sequences are SGHAT and FQNNGV. V was trimmed by 1 base and J by 8 bases, leaving 13 bases between them. The CDR3 contains 14 residues. The CDR3 sequence is CASSLGGGQGTQYF. CDR3 DNA: TGTGCCAGCAGCTTAGGGGGCGGGCAAGGTACGCAGTATTTT. Looking up the rest from reference TRBV11-2 and TRBJ2-3 gives the full variable domain: EAGVAQSPRYKIIEKRQSVAFWCNPISGHATLYWYQQILGQGPKLLIQFQNNGVVDDSQLPKDRFSAERLKGVDSTLKIQPAKLEDSAVYLCASSLGGGQGTQYFGPGTRLTVL.

Many counts were recorded for this clonotype. This chain connects TRBV14 to TRBJ1-2; maybe TRBD1 (5 bases). V was clipped by 4 bases and J by 3 bases, with 15 bases between them. The germline V gene has CDR1 SGHDN and CDR2 FVKESK. The CDR3 extends over 15 amino acids. CDR3 sequence: CASSPQDWDYYGYTF. The DNA for the CDR3 is TGTGCCAGCAGCCCACAGGACTGGGACTACTATGGCTACACCTTC.

Points on this clonotype: At one of its ends the junction is not consistent with the germline gene, which may arise from a read error. The V and J genes are TRBV19 and TRBJ1-6, with no clear D. The CDR3 runs to 13 residues. Germline assignment: CDR1 LNHDA and CDR2 SQIVND (reference sequence). The CDR3 DNA reads TGTGCCAGTAGTGTGGAAGAGAATTCACCCCTACACTTT. This gives the protein CASSVEENSPLHF.

Ten or more counts support this clonotype. The rearrangement joins TRBV20-1 to TRBJ2-3; D is ambiguous. The CDR3 sequence is 10 residues long. V lost 2 bases and J lost 6, with 3 bases in between. Germline CDR1 is DFQATT and CDR2 is SNEGSKA (reference sequence). The CDR3 sequence: CSARRDTQYF. The CDR3 DNA sequence: TGCAGTGCTAGACGGGATACGCAGTATTTT.

This clonotype has more than one count but fewer than ten. The gene calls are TRBV7-6 and TRBJ2-7; tentatively, D is TRBD1 (7 bases). The V and J ends lost 5 bases and 7 bases respectively, with 21 bases between them. The CDR3 covers 15 residues. The germline CDR1 and CDR2 sequences are SGHVS and FNYEAQ. The CDR3 spells CASSKSTGFAGEQYF. In nucleotides, the CDR3 is TGTGCCAGCAGCAAATCGACAGGGTTCGCGGGAGAGCAGTACTTC. The full variable domain, with the rest looked up from reference TRBV7-6 and TRBJ2-7, is GAGVSQSPRYKVTKRGQDVALRCDPISGHVSLYWYRQALGQGPEFLTYFNYEAQQDKSGLPNDRFSAERPEGSISTLTIQRTEQRDSAMYRCASSKSTGFAGEQYFGPGTRLTVT.

There are many counts of this clonotype. V gene TRBV5-6 combines with J gene TRBJ2-3, with 8 positions matching TRBD2. CDR1 and CDR2 (germline): SGHDT, YYEEEE. The CDR3 is made up of 17 amino acids. J lost 3 bases, V lost 0 bases, and 9 bases had no gene match. The CDR3 region is CASSLAWETSVTDTQYF. CDR3 DNA sequence: TGTGCCAGCAGCTTGGCGTGGGAGACTAGCGTGACAGATACGCAGTATTTT.

This clonotype was detected ten times or more. One end of the junction varies from germline; a read error may be responsible. The chain combines TRBV2 with TRBJ2-7; no clear D. Looked up from germline, CDR1 is SNHLY and CDR2 is FYNNEI. The CDR3 has 13 residues. This CDR3 reads CASSEAPERWLHF. CDR3 DNA sequence: TGTGCCAGCAGTGAAGCGCCCGAGAGGTGGCTGCACTTC.

This clonotype was found many times. The chain uses TRBV20-1 and TRBJ1-3; unclear D gene. With 5 bases removed from V and 0 bases from J, the gap between germline ends came to 14 bases. The CDR3 is 15 residues long. CDR1 and CDR2 (germline): DFQATT, SNEGSKA (reference sequence). For the CDR3, the DNA is TGCAGTGCTGGGCGGCCGAGCCTCTCTGGAAACACCATATATTTT. Protein: CSAGRPSLSGNTIYF.

This clonotype was counted at least ten times. The V gene is TRBV6-2 or TRBV6-3, the J gene TRBJ2-1; 9 bases are shared with TRBD1. The CDR3 totals 14 residues. Per the germline V gene, CDR1 is MNHEY and CDR2 is SVGEGT. With 6 bases clipped from V and 9 bases from J, the junction kept 9 bases outside the gene matches. CDR3 protein: CASSLRDREGEQFF. As DNA, the CDR3 is TGTGCCAGCAGCCTCCGGGACAGGGAGGGTGAGCAGTTCTTC.

This clonotype occurred many times. The gene calls are TRBV12-3 or TRBV12-4 and TRBJ2-5; a weak D match, TRBD2 (7 bases). The length of the CDR3 is 14 residues. V dropped 5 bases and J dropped 7 bases, with 17 bases sitting between them. CDR3 loop: CASSTQGGGRTQYF. In DNA, the CDR3 is TGTGCCAGCAGTACCCAGGGAGGGGGACGGACCCAGTACTTC.

This clonotype has a count of ten or more. The chain couples TRBV20-1 to TRBJ2-2; tentatively, D is TRBD1 (5 bases). The germline gives CDR1 DFQATT, CDR2 SNEGSKA (reference sequence). The CDR3 consists of 16 residues. The germline V and J ends were trimmed by 6 bases and 3 bases, with 20 bases remaining between them. The CDR3 DNA reads as TGCAGTGCCTCCTATGGTGGGGCGACAGACACCGGGGAGCTGTTTTTT. This sequence encodes CSASYGGATDTGELFF.

This clonotype has at least ten counts. The CDR3 is CASSLGPWGGVNTEAFF. The CDR3 DNA sequence: TGCGCCAGCAGCCTCGGACCGTGGGGAGGGGTGAACACTGAAGCTTTCTTT. The chain carries TRBV4-3 and TRBJ1-1, with a weak D call TRBD1 (5 bases). V lost 4 bases and J lost 0, with 18 bases in between. CDR1 and CDR2 (germline): LGHNA, YSLEER. The CDR3 runs to 17 residues.

This clonotype was picked up many times. The J gene is TRBJ2-5, the V gene TRBV6-2 or TRBV6-3, with 9 bases lining up with TRBD1. Per the germline V gene, CDR1 is MNHEY and CDR2 is SVGEGT. V was clipped by 3 bases and J by 4 bases; unmatched bases: 9. The CDR3 has 16 residues. Here the CDR3 DNA reads TGTGCCAGCAGTTATGCCGGGACAGGGTCATTAGAGACCCAGTACTTC. Its protein product is CASSYAGTGSLETQYF.

This clonotype appeared many times. The rearrangement uses TRBV10-3 and TRBJ2-2; the D is unclear. Deletions cut 0 bases from V and 5 bases from J, with 4 bases between. Germline V CDR1 and CDR2: ENHRY, SYGVKD. The CDR3 covers 13 residues. The CDR3 DNA reads as TGTGCCATCAGTGAGTCGAGGACCGGGGAGCTGTTTTTT. Protein sequence: CAISESRTGELFF.